This TCR beta chain was observed in a study of cytomegalovirus exposure and HLA in healthy donors. Points from the study as a whole: V- and J-gene trimming of TCR beta was linked (in a later analysis) to a missense DCLRE1C variant. An analysis done earlier found most TCR beta V segments productive about 87% or about 30% of the time. Sequencing likely produced, as an artifact, a cluster of highly shared sequence variants.

Primers: 60 Vbeta forward and 13 Jbeta reverse. Here immunoSEQ multiplex PCR was the method, and the copy in TCRdb shows in-frame clones only, minus some. This table holds 70,000 to 95,000 clones, roughly 77% found once. Germline loops: CDR1 SGHTA, CDR2 FQGNSA. Losses at the gene ends were 3 bases for V and 4 bases for J; bases not matched to a gene: 7. The length of the CDR3 is 16 residues. For this clone: Antigen: not known.

This clonotype was sampled from a man aged 35-49 years in good health and CMV-seronegative. The V and J genes are TRBV7-2 and TRBJ2-3; 10 positions match TRBD2. Sequencing was performed on PBMCs. The CDR3 DNA sequence: TGTGCCAGCAGCTTGTTAGCGGGAGGTACCCCAGATACGCAGTATTTT. It yields the protein CASSLLAGGTPDTQYF.